This T cell receptor (beta chain) was recorded in a study of CD8 T cells in ankylosing spondylitis. This CDR3 contains 14 residues. The V gene lost 1 base and the J gene lost 7 bases, with 13 bases spanning the gap. The germline V gene encodes CDR1 MGHRA and CDR2 YSYEKL. Using its own MiXCR run on the 5' RACE reads, TCRdb lists one record per CDR3 protein. The sample yields 150,000 to 200,000 distinct CDR3 sequences, around 13% seen once. This clonotype occurred a few times. This chain joins TRBV4-1 and TRBJ1-2, with D possibly TRBD1 on 6 matching bases. The specimen sequenced was blood, either unsorted or a sorted T cell fraction (not recorded which). This clonotype was sampled from a male donor with ankylosing spondylitis or in good health (not recorded which). The CDR3 protein is CASSQGGGGSGYTF. The CDR3, as DNA: TGCGCCAGCAGCCAAGGGGGGGGCGGTAGTGGCTACACCTTC.